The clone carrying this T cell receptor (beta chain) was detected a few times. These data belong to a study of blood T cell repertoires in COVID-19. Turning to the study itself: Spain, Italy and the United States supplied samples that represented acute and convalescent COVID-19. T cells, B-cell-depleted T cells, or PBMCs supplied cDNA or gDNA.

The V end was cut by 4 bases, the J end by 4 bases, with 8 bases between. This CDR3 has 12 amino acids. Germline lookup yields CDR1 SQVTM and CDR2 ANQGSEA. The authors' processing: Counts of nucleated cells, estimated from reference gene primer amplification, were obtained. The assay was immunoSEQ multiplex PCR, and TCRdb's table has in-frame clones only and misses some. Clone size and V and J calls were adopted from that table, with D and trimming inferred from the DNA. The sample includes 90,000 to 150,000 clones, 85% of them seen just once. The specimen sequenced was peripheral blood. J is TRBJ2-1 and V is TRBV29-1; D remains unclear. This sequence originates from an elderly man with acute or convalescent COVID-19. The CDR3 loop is CSVGVEYNEQFF. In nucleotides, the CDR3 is TGCAGCGTTGGAGTCGAATACAATGAGCAGTTCTTC.